This entry lists 28 T cell receptor beta chains sequenced from one sample in a study of CD8 T cells in Susac syndrome. The authors reverse transcribed roughly 0.5 to 1 ug RNA with random hexamers. TCRdb ran MiXCR on the immunoSEQ multiplex PCR reads and lists one entry per CDR3 protein. The table lists tens of thousands of distinct CDR3 sequences, 93% of them singletons. The specimen sequenced was CD8+ T cells from PBMCs. The receptor source for this set is a human donor in good health.

The genes are TRBV7-9 and TRBJ2-7, with D unresolved. Germline loops: CDR1 SEHNR, CDR2 FQNEAQ (reference sequence). The length of the CDR3 is 13 residues. V was shortened by 3 bases and J by 2 bases, with 8 bases between the two germline ends. As DNA, the CDR3 is TGTGCCAGCAGCTTCAGTCACACCTACGAGCAGTACTTC. Its translation: CASSFSHTYEQYF.

J is TRBJ2-5 and V is TRBV9; the match to TRBD2 covers 7 bases. CDR1 SGDLS and CDR2 YYNGEE come from the germline V gene. J gave up 5 bases and V 2 bases, and 0 bases lay outside the gene matches. The CDR3 covers 12 residues. The CDR3 loop reads CASSVGGETQYF. DNA of the CDR3: TGTGCCAGCAGCGTGGGGGGGGAGACCCAGTACTTC.

The chain joins TRBV18 to TRBJ2-7; 7 bases align to TRBD1. The CDR3 spans 13 residues. With V trimmed by 3 bases and J by 4 bases, 3 bases remained unmatched. Germline CDR1 reads KGHSH; CDR2 reads LQKENI. As DNA, the CDR3 is TGTGCCAGCTCACCCCAGACAGGGTACGAGCAGTACTTC. Translating gives CASSPQTGYEQYF.

The rearrangement links TRBV2 to TRBJ2-4; 11 bases agree with TRBD1. There are 15 residues in the CDR3. Germline loops: CDR1 SNHLY, CDR2 FYNNEI. The trim removed 2 bases at V and 6 bases at J, leaving 3 bases unmatched. This CDR3 is CASSEKGTGGNIQYF. CDR3 in DNA: TGTGCCAGCAGTGAAAAGGGGACAGGGGGAAACATTCAGTACTTC.

The chain couples TRBV12-3 or TRBV12-4 to TRBJ2-1; possibly TRBD1 for D (5 bases). This CDR3 has 15 residues. The V gene lost 2 bases and the J gene lost 0 bases, with 8 bases spanning the gap. CDR3 residues: CASSLQGVSYNEQFF. In DNA, the CDR3 is TGTGCCAGCAGTTTACAGGGTGTCTCCTACAATGAGCAGTTCTTC.

The chain employs TRBV5-1 and TRBJ2-5; D uncertain. Germline V lookup: CDR1 SGHRS, CDR2 YFSETQ. This CDR3 contains 12 residues. The ends were cut back, 1 base at V and 5 bases at J, with 6 bases in the middle. CDR3: CASSLPRETQYF. Here the CDR3 DNA reads TGCGCCAGCAGCTTGCCCAGGGAGACCCAGTACTTC.

This clonotype appeared once. V is TRBV13 and J is TRBJ1-1; D might be TRBD1 (5 bases). Trimming stripped 5 bases from V and 3 bases from J, with 10 bases between. Germline CDR1 PRHDT, CDR2 FYEKMQ (reference sequence). This CDR3 is 13 amino acids long. The CDR3 here is CASSTGTHTEAFF. The CDR3 DNA reads TGTGCCAGCAGCACCGGGACCCACACTGAAGCTTTCTTT. Looking up the rest from reference TRBV13 and TRBJ1-1 gives the full variable domain: AAGVIQSPRHLIKEKRETATLKCYPIPRHDTVYWYQQGPGQDPQFLISFYEKMQSDKGSIPDRFSAQQFSDYHSELNMSSLELGDSALYFCASSTGTHTEAFFGQGTRLTVV.

The chain carries TRBV29-1 and TRBJ2-7; the D is unclear. The CDR3 contains 11 residues. The germline CDR1 and CDR2 sequences are SQVTM and ANQGSEA. Trimming removed 6 bases at V and 6 bases at J, with 12 bases between. The CDR3 region is CSVPFGPEQYF. Here the CDR3 DNA reads TGCAGCGTCCCTTTCGGTCCCGAGCAGTACTTC.

The rearrangement joins TRBV19 to TRBJ1-1; possible D gene TRBD1, 5 bases. The CDR3 is 13 amino acids. Germline V CDR1 and CDR2: LNHDA, SQIVND (reference sequence). Trimming took 9 bases from V and 4 from J, leaving 15 bases between them. The DNA for the CDR3 is TGTGCCAGCATCAGGGTTCAGAGCACTGAAGCTTTCTTT. It specifies CASIRVQSTEAFF.

DNA for the CDR3: TGTGCCACCAGCGGTACGACTAGCGGGACCTACGAGCAGTACTTC. Protein: CATSGTTSGTYEQYF. V usage is TRBV15 and J usage is TRBJ2-7, with 11 positions matching TRBD2. CDR1 is LNHNV and CDR2 is YYDKDF in the germline V gene (reference sequence). The length of the CDR3 is 15 residues. The V segment lost 5 bases and the J segment 2 bases; nucleotides outside the gene matches: 5.

The chain carries TRBV28 and TRBJ2-7, with a weak D call TRBD1 (7 bases). Germline V gene lookup returns CDR1 MDHEN and CDR2 SYDVKM. V was cut by 8 bases and J by 4 bases, with 15 bases left in between. The CDR3 totals 13 residues. The CDR3 is CASSEGAPYEQYF. The CDR3 DNA reads TGTGCCAGCTCGGAGGGGGCGCCGTACGAGCAGTACTTC.

This rearrangement joins TRBV11-2 to TRBJ2-7, with a tentative D call TRBD2 (5 bases). The CDR3 contains 11 residues. CDR1 is SGHAT, CDR2 FQNNGV, per germline. The V and J ends lost 5 bases and 7 bases respectively, with 9 bases between them. The CDR3 nucleotides read TGTGCCAGCAGCCGTGGGGAGGAGCAGTACTTC. The encoded protein is CASSRGEEQYF.

V gene TRBV29-1 combines with J gene TRBJ1-1; D perhaps matches TRBD1 (6 bases). Germline CDR1 is SQVTM and CDR2 is ANQGSEA. V lost 0 bases to trimming and J lost 10 bases, with 12 bases between them. This CDR3 is built from 12 residues. CDR3 region: CSVEEKIGGAFF. Written as DNA, the CDR3 is TGCAGCGTTGAAGAAAAGATAGGGGGAGCTTTCTTT. The full variable domain, in which reference TRBV29-1 and TRBJ1-1 provide the parts outside the CDR3, is SAVISQKPSRDICQRGTSLTIQCQVDSQVTMMFWYRQQPGQSLTLIATANQGSEATYESGFVIDKFPISRPNLTFSTLTVSNMSPEDSSIYLCSVEEKIGGAFFGQGTRLTVV.

J is TRBJ2-1 and V is TRBV7-9, with 9 bases that match TRBD2. Trimming removed 5 bases from V and 7 bases from J; junction bases left unmatched: 12. The CDR3 is 16 residues long. Germline-derived CDR1 and CDR2 are SEHNR and FQNEAQ (reference sequence). This chain's CDR3 is CASSRPASGGPNEQFF. The CDR3 nucleotides are TGTGCCAGCAGCCGTCCGGCCAGCGGGGGGCCAAATGAGCAGTTCTTC.

The chain recombines TRBV5-1 with TRBJ1-3; D gene unclear. Germline loops: CDR1 SGHRS, CDR2 YFSETQ. The CDR3 runs 14 residues. The V gene lost 1 base and the J gene lost 4 bases, with 9 bases spanning the gap. The CDR3 DNA reads as TGCGCCAGCAGCTTGAGAACTGGGGGAAACACCATATATTTT. Encoded protein: CASSLRTGGNTIYF.

The chain employs TRBV2 and TRBJ2-5; 8 bases are a match to TRBD2. Per germline, CDR1 SNHLY and CDR2 FYNNEI. The CDR3 runs to 16 residues. Unmatched junction bases numbered 14, after V lost 7 bases and J lost 4 bases. The CDR3: CASNTVAGRAGETQYF. CDR3 bases: TGTGCCAGCAACACCGTAGCCGGGAGGGCCGGAGAGACCCAGTACTTC.

The chain links TRBV27 to TRBJ2-5, with 8 bases that match TRBD2. J gave up 5 bases and V 8 bases, and 10 bases lay outside the gene matches. CDR1 and CDR2 (germline): MNHEY, SMNVEV (reference sequence). The CDR3 runs 14 residues. The CDR3 protein is CASRSGGLDETQYF. The CDR3 DNA sequence: TGTGCCAGCCGGTCGGGGGGGCTCGATGAGACCCAGTACTTC.

The CDR3: CASSTLGQQSYEQYF. In DNA form, the CDR3 reads TGTGCCAGCAGTACCCTCGGACAGCAGTCCTACGAGCAGTACTTC. The V gene is TRBV28, the J gene TRBJ2-7, with D possibly TRBD1 on 6 matching bases. The CDR3 covers 15 residues. The V gene lost 5 bases and the J gene lost 1 base, with 15 bases spanning the gap. CDR1 and CDR2 (germline): MDHEN, SYDVKM.

The chain joins TRBV6-6 to TRBJ2-1; D call uncertain. Per germline, CDR1 MNHNY and CDR2 SVGAGI (reference sequence). This CDR3 comprises 12 residues. Deletions cut 0 bases from V and 9 bases from J, with 6 bases between. The CDR3 DNA sequence: TGTGCCAGCAGTTACTCTTTGTCTGAGCAGTTCTTC. It specifies CASSYSLSEQFF.

This chain links TRBV3-1 with TRBJ2-7, with D possibly matching TRBD2 (6 bases). V was shortened by 3 bases and J by 3 bases, with 18 bases between the two germline ends. Germline V gene lookup returns CDR1 LGHDT and CDR2 YNNKEL (reference sequence). The CDR3 totals 16 residues. CDR3 protein: CASSQGLQGRSYEQYF. CDR3 DNA sequence: TGTGCCAGCAGCCAGGGACTCCAGGGAAGGAGCTACGAGCAGTACTTC.

The genes are TRBV6-4 and TRBJ2-1, with D perhaps matching TRBD2 (5 bases). CDR3 size: 13 residues. Trimming cost V 2 bases and J 9 bases, with 11 bases left between them. Germline CDR1 reads MRHNA; CDR2 reads SNTAGT. The CDR3 here is CASSDRSEGEQFF. The CDR3 nucleotides read TGTGCCAGCAGTGACCGCTCCGAGGGTGAGCAGTTCTTC.

This chain joins TRBV23-1 and TRBJ1-5; D is unclear. TRBV23-1 is known as an ORF, though its function is uncertain. This CDR3 region has 13 residues. Trimming took off 3 bases at V and 7 bases at J, with 10 bases between the two ends. Written as DNA, the CDR3 is TGCGCCAGCAGTCATCGGGAGAACCAGCCCCAGCATTTT. Amino acids: CASSHRENQPQHF.

The chain recombines TRBV7-9 with TRBJ1-1; D is unresolved. V was cut by 0 bases and J by 4 bases, with 18 bases left in between. The CDR3 loop spans 17 amino acids. Germline CDR1 reads SEHNR; CDR2 reads FQNEAQ (reference sequence). CDR3 nucleotides: TGTGCCAGCAGCTTAGCTGGGCCAGGCCCCCACGGCACTGAAGCTTTCTTT. Protein: CASSLAGPGPHGTEAFF.

The rearrangement uses TRBV4-1 and TRBJ1-1; the D is unclear. The CDR3 covers 13 residues. Per the germline V gene, CDR1 is MGHRA and CDR2 is YSYEKL. Trimming stripped 4 bases from V and 4 bases from J, with 10 bases between. This CDR3 reads CASSLVVGTEAFF. In DNA form, the CDR3 reads TGCGCCAGCAGCCTGGTGGTTGGCACTGAAGCTTTCTTT.

V gene TRBV23-1 combines with J gene TRBJ1-1; 7 bases align to TRBD1. TRBV23-1 qualifies as an ORF whose function is uncertain. The CDR3 extends over 16 amino acids. J gave up 3 bases and V 0 bases, and 7 bases lay outside the gene matches. CDR3 amino acids: CASSQSGGQKDTEAFF. In DNA, the CDR3 is TGCGCCAGCAGTCAATCCGGGGGACAGAAGGACACTGAAGCTTTCTTT.

The rearrangement links TRBV7-9 to TRBJ2-7; D ambiguous. Germline assignment: CDR1 SEHNR and CDR2 FQNEAQ (reference sequence). Trimming left V 0 bases short and J 2 bases short, with 8 bases between. The CDR3 has 14 amino acids. The CDR3 sequence is CASSLAAEAYEQYF. Here the CDR3 DNA reads TGTGCCAGCAGCTTAGCGGCAGAAGCCTACGAGCAGTACTTC.

This clonotype was seen only once. This chain connects TRBV4-1 to TRBJ2-7; perhaps D is TRBD1 or TRBD2 (5 bases each). In germline, CDR1 is MGHRA, CDR2 YSYEKL. V was shortened by 4 bases and J by 2 bases, with 12 bases between the two germline ends. This CDR3 comprises 14 residues. The CDR3 is CASSPEGRAYEQYF. The CDR3 nucleotides read TGCGCCAGCAGCCCCGAGGGACGGGCCTACGAGCAGTACTTC.

The chain links TRBV29-1 to TRBJ1-2, with 7 bases lining up with TRBD1. Trimming took 3 bases from V and 5 from J; bases not matched to a gene: 9. The CDR3 totals 14 residues. The germline CDR1 and CDR2 sequences are SQVTM and ANQGSEA. CDR3 coding DNA: TGCAGCGTTGAGATACAGGGGAAAGGGTATGGCTACACCTTC. Protein: CSVEIQGKGYGYTF.